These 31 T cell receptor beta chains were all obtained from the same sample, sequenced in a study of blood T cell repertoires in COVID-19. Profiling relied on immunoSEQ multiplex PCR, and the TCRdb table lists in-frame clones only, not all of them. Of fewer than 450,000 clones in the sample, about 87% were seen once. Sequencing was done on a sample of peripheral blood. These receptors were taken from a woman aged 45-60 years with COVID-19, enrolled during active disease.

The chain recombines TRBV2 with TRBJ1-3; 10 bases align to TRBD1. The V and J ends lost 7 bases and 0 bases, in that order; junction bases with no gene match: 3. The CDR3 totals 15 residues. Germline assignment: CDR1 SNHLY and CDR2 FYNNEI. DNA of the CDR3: TGTGCCAGCAAGGGACAGGGGCTCTCTGGAAACACCATATATTTT. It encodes CASKGQGLSGNTIYF.

The CDR3 DNA is TGCGCCAGCAGCTTCAGAACAGGGGGCGACGGCTACACCTTC. As protein: CASSFRTGGDGYTF. The chain recombines TRBV5-1 with TRBJ1-2, with 9 bases fitting TRBD1. Germline V CDR1 and CDR2: SGHRS, YFSETQ. CDR3 length: 14 residues. V lost 2 bases and J lost 8; bases outside the gene matches: 7.

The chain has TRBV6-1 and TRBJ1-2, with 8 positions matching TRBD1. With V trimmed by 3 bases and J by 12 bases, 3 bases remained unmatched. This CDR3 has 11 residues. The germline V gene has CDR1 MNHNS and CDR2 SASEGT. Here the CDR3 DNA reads TGTGCCAGCAGTGACAGGGGGCGGGACACCTTC. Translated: CASSDRGRDTF.

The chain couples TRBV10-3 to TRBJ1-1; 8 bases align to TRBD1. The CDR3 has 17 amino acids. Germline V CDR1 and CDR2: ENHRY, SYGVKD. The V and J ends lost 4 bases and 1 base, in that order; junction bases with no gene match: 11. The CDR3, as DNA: TGTGCCATCAGTGCCCTTGCAGGGGGCGCGAGGAACACTGAAGCTTTCTTT. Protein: CAISALAGGARNTEAFF.

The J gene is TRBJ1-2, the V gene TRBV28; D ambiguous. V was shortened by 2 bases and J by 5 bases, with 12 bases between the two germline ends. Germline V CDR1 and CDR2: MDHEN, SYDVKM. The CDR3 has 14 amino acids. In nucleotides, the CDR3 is TGTGCCAGCAGTTTAAATGGTGGGCGTTATGGCTACACCTTC. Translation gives CASSLNGGRYGYTF.

Here the CDR3 reads CASSVTGSGLVNEQFF. CDR3 nucleotide sequence: TGCGCCAGCAGCGTAACGGGGTCGGGACTAGTCAATGAGCAGTTCTTC. This chain joins TRBV5-1 and TRBJ2-1; 8 positions match TRBD2. Trimming removed 4 bases from V and 6 bases from J; junction bases left unmatched: 12. The germline V gene encodes CDR1 SGHRS and CDR2 YFSETQ. The CDR3 runs to 16 residues.

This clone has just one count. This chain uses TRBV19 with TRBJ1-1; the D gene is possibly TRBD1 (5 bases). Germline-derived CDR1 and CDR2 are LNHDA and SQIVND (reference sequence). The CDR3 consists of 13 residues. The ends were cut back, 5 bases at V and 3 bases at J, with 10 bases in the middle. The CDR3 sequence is CASSGATYTEAFF. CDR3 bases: TGTGCCAGTAGTGGGGCCACCTACACTGAAGCTTTCTTT.

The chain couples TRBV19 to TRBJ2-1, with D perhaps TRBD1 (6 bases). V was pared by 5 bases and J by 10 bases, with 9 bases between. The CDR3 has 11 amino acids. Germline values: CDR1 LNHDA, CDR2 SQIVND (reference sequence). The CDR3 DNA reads TGTGCCAGTAGTTCCGACAGGGAGCAGTTCTTC. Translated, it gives CASSSDREQFF.

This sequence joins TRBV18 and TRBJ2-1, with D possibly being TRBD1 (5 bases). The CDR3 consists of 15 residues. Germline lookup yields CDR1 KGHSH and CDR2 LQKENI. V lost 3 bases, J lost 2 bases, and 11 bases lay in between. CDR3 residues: CASSPSKGPYNEQFF. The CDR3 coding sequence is TGTGCCAGCTCACCCTCCAAGGGGCCCTACAATGAGCAGTTCTTC.

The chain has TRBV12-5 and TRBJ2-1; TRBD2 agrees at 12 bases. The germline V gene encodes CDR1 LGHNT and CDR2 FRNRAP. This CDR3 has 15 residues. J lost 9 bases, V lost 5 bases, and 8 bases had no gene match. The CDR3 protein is CASGTGLAGTVEQFF. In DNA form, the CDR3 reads TGTGCTAGTGGTACCGGACTAGCGGGGACGGTTGAGCAGTTCTTC.

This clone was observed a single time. The CDR3 sequence: CASSLNGHPNTEAFF. CDR3 in DNA: TGTGCCAGCAGTTTAAACGGACACCCGAACACTGAAGCTTTCTTT. The chain uses TRBV28 and TRBJ1-1; possibly TRBD1 for D (5 bases). Germline V gives CDR1 MDHEN, CDR2 SYDVKM. V shed 2 bases and J shed 1 base, with 11 bases lying between them. This CDR3 is built from 15 residues.

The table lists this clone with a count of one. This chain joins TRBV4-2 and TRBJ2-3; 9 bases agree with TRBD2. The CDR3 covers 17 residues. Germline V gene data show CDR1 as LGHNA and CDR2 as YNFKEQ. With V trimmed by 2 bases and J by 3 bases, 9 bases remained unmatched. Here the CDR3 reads CASSQYSGGTVTDTQYF. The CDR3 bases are TGTGCCAGCAGCCAATACAGCGGGGGGACGGTTACAGATACGCAGTATTTT.

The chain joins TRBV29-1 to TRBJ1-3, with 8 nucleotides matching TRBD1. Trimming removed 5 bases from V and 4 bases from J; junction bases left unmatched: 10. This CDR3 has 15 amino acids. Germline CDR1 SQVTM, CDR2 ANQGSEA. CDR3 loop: CSVWTGLAGGNTIYF. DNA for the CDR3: TGCAGCGTTTGGACAGGGCTGGCAGGGGGAAACACCATATATTTT.

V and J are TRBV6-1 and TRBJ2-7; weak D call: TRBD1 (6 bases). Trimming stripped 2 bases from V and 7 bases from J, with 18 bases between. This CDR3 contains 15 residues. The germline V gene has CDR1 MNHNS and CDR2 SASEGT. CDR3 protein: CASSEQGHSNGEQYF. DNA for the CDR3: TGTGCCAGCAGTGAACAGGGGCACTCAAACGGGGAGCAGTACTTC.

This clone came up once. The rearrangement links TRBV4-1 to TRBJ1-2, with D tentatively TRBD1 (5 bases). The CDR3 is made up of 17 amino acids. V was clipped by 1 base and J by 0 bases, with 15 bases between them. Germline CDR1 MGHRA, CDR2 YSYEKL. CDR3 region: CASSQGGRGGTNYGYTF. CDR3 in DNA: TGCGCCAGCAGCCAAGGGGGACGGGGGGGGACTAACTATGGCTACACCTTC.

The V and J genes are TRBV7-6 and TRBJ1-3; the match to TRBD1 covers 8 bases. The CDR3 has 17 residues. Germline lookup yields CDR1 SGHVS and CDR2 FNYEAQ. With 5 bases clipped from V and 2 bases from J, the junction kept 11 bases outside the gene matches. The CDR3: CASSDPRDRSPGNTIYF. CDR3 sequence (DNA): TGTGCCAGCAGCGATCCTCGGGACAGGAGTCCTGGAAACACCATATATTTT. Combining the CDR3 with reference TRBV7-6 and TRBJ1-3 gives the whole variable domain GAGVSQSPRYKVTKRGQDVALRCDPISGHVSLYWYRQALGQGPEFLTYFNYEAQQDKSGLPNDRFSAERPEGSISTLTIQRTEQRDSAMYRCASSDPRDRSPGNTIYFGEGSWLTVV.

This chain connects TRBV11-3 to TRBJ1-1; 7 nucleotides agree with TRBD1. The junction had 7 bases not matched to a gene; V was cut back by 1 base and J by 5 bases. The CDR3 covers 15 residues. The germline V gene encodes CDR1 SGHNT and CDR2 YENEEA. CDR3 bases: TGTGCCAGCAGCTTAGGCGGACAGGCGAAAACTGAAGCTTTCTTT. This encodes CASSLGGQAKTEAFF.

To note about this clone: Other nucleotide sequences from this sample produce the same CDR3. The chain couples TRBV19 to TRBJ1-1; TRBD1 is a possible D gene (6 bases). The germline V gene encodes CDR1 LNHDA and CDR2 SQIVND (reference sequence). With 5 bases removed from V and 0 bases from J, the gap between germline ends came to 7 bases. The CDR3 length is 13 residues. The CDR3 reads CASSRTVNTEAFF. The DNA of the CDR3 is TGTGCCAGTAGTCGGACAGTGAACACTGAAGCTTTCTTT.

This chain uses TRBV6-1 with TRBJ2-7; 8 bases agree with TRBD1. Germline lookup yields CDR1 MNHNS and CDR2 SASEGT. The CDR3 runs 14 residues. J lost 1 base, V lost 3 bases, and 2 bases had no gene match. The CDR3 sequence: CASSERDRSYEQYF. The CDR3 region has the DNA TGTGCCAGCAGTGAGCGGGACAGGTCCTACGAGCAGTACTTC.

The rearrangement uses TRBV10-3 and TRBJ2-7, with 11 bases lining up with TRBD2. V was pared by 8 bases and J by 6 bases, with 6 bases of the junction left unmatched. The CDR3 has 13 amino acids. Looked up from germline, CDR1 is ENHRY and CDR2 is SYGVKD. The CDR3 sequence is CAIPGLADLEQYF. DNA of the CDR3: TGTGCCATCCCGGGACTAGCGGATCTCGAGCAGTACTTC.

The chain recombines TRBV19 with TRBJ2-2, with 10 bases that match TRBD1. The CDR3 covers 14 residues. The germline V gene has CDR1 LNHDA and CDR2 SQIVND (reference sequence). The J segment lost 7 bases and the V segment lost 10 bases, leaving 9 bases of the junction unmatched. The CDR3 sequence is CATRRQGAGGELFF. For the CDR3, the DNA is TGTGCCACCCGAAGACAGGGGGCGGGCGGGGAGCTGTTTTTT.

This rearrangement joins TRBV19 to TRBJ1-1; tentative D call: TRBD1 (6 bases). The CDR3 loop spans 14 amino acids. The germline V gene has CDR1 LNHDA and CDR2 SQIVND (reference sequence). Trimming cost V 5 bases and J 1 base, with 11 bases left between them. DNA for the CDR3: TGTGCCAGTAGTCCCGGGACAACGAACACTGAAGCTTTCTTT. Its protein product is CASSPGTTNTEAFF.

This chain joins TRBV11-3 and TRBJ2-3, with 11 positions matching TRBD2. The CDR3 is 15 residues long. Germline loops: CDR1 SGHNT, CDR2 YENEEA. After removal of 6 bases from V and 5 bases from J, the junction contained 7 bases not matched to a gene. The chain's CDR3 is CASSSTSGEVDTQYF. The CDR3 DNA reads TGTGCCAGCAGTTCGACTAGCGGGGAGGTAGATACGCAGTATTTT.

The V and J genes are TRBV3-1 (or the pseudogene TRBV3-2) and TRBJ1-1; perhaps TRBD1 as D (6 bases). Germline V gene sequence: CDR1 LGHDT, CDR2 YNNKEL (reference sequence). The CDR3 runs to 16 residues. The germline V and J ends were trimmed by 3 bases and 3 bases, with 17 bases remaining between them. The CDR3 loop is CASSHWGRGMDTEAFF. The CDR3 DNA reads TGTGCCAGCAGCCATTGGGGCAGGGGTATGGACACTGAAGCTTTCTTT.

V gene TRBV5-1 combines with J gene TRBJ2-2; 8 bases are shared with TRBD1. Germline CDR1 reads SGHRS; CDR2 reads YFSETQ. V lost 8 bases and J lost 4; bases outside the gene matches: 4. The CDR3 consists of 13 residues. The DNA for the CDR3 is TGCGCCAGTGGACAGGGCCGCACCGGGGAGCTGTTTTTT. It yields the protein CASGQGRTGELFF.

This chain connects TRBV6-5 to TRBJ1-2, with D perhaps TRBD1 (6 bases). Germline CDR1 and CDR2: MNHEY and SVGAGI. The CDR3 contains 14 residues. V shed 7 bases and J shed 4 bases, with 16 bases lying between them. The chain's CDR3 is CASTKGTGPYGYTF. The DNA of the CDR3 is TGTGCCAGCACCAAGGGAACAGGGCCCTATGGCTACACCTTC.

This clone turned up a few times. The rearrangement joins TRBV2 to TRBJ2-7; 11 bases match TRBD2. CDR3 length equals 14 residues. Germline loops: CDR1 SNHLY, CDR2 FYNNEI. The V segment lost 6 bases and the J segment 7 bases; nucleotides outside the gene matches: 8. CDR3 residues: CASRLSSGGNEQYF. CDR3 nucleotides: TGTGCCAGCAGACTATCTAGCGGGGGGAATGAGCAGTACTTC.

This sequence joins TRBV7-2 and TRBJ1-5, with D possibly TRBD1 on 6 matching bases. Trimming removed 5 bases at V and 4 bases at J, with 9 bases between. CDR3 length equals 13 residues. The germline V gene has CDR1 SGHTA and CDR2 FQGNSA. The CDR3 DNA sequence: TGTGCCAGCAGCGCCCAGGGGAATCAGCCCCAGCATTTT. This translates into CASSAQGNQPQHF.

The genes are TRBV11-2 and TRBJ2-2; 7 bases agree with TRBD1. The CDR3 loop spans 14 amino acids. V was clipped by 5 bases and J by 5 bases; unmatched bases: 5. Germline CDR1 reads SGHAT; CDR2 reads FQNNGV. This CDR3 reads CASSGRQGTGELFF. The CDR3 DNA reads TGTGCCAGCAGCGGAAGACAGGGTACCGGGGAGCTGTTTTTT.

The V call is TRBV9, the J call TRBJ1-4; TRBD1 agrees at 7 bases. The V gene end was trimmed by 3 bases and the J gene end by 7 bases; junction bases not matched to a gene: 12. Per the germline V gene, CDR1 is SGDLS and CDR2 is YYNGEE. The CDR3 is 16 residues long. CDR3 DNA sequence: TGTGCCAGCAGCGCCTCACGGGACAGCCGCGTTGAAAAACTGTTTTTT. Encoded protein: CASSASRDSRVEKLFF.

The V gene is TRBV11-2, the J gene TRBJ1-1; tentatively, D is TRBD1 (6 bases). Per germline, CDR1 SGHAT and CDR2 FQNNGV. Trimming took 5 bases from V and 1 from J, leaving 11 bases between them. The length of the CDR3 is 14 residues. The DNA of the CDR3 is TGTGCCAGCAGCCCCGACAGGCAGAACACTGAAGCTTTCTTT. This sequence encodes CASSPDRQNTEAFF.